The next 5 T cell receptor beta chains were all read from a single sample in a study of blood T cell repertoires in COVID-19. Generated by immunoSEQ multiplex PCR, the TCRdb table keeps only in-frame clones and is missing some. The data hold about 170,000 clones, with 89% observed a single time. The sequenced material came from PBMCs or T cells enriched from blood (not recorded which). Receptors originate from a woman younger than 35 who had recovered from COVID-19.

The genes are TRBV9 and TRBJ2-1; TRBD2 matches 9 bases. Germline V gene sequence: CDR1 SGDLS, CDR2 YYNGEE. The CDR3 covers 18 residues. V shed 0 bases and J 3 bases; nucleotides not matched to a gene: 10. CDR3 nucleotides: TGTGCCAGCAGCGTAGCAGCGGGAGGCCACCTTTACTACAATGAGCAGTTCTTC. It encodes CASSVAAGGHLYYNEQFF.

The V gene is TRBV2, the J gene TRBJ1-4, with D possibly matching TRBD1 (6 bases). Trimming took off 6 bases at V and 6 bases at J, with 11 bases between the two ends. Germline V gene lookup returns CDR1 SNHLY and CDR2 FYNNEI. This CDR3 has 13 residues. CDR3: CASRTGLDEKLFF. CDR3 nucleotides: TGTGCCAGCAGGACAGGCCTCGATGAAAAACTGTTTTTT.

Only one count was recorded for this clone. The rearrangement uses TRBV19 and TRBJ2-5, with 7 bases that match TRBD2. V lost 10 bases and J lost 3; bases outside the gene matches: 5. Germline V lookup: CDR1 LNHDA, CDR2 SQIVND (reference sequence). CDR3 size: 12 residues. CDR3 nucleotide sequence: TGTGCCACCGGAGGACTAGAAGAGACCCAGTACTTC. This encodes CATGGLEETQYF.

The J gene is TRBJ2-3, the V gene TRBV2, with 11 bases aligning to TRBD2. The CDR3 is 15 residues long. J was trimmed by 3 bases and V by 6 bases; bases with no gene match: 5. The germline V gene has CDR1 SNHLY and CDR2 FYNNEI. The CDR3, as DNA: TGTGCCAGCAGGCGTAGCGGGGGGGTTACAGATACGCAGTATTTT. Protein sequence: CASRRSGGVTDTQYF.

V gene TRBV2 combines with J gene TRBJ1-6; the match to TRBD1 covers 7 bases. Germline V lookup: CDR1 SNHLY, CDR2 FYNNEI. The junction had 11 bases not matched to a gene; V was cut back by 11 bases and J by 10 bases. The length of the CDR3 is 13 residues. The CDR3 loop reads CAGIDRELSPLHF. The CDR3 nucleotides read TGTGCCGGAATCGACAGGGAATTGTCACCCCTCCACTTT.